This T cell receptor beta chain was identified during a study of blood T cell repertoires in COVID-19. This clone was found many times. Authors' methods: The authors estimated nucleated cell counts from reference gene primer amplification. Profiled with immunoSEQ multiplex PCR; TCRdb holds only in-frame clones, not every one. That table furnishes V, J and clone size, whereas the DNA furnished D and trimming. The table shows 240,000 or so clones, with around 85% occurring only once. The CDR3 is 16 residues long. Germline-derived CDR1 and CDR2 are LNHNV and YYDKDF (reference sequence). Trimming removed 5 bases from V and 7 bases from J; junction bases left unmatched: 11.

Source material: peripheral blood. The chain links TRBV15 to TRBJ2-1, with 10 bases aligning to TRBD2. The TCR originated in a man between 60 and 75 years old with acute or convalescent COVID-19. The CDR3 DNA reads as TGTGCCACCAGCGGAATAAGCGGGAGGGCCGCGAATGAGCAGTTCTTC. Protein sequence: CATSGISGRAANEQFF.